This T cell receptor (beta chain) was identified during a study of response to subunit inactivated influenza vaccine. Findings of the study overall: Each seasonal flu vaccination may recruit only limited new T cells, authors suggested.

TCRdb fed the RT-PCR reads into MiXCR, producing one record per CDR3 protein. The sample consists of around 500,000 distinct CDR3 sequences, approximately 11% of them appearing once. A word on this clonotype: Its antigen is unidentified.

From germline, CDR1 is SGHTA and CDR2 FQGNSA. The CDR3 spans 14 residues. V lost 5 bases to trimming and J lost 7 bases, with 17 bases between them. The J gene is TRBJ1-2, the V gene TRBV7-2, with D possibly being TRBD1 (5 bases). This specimen consisted of PBMCs from blood, obtained roughly 6 weeks after vaccination. The sequence was obtained from a middle-aged man who received an inactivated influenza vaccine. The CDR3 bases are TGTGCCAGCAGCCCCCCGTTTGGGGGTGGTGGCTACACCTTC. This codes for CASSPPFGGGGYTF.